This entry concerns a single T cell receptor beta chain. The sample belongs to a study of blood T cell repertoires in COVID-19. Germline V gives CDR1 SNHLY, CDR2 FYNNEI. The CDR3 totals 16 residues. V was cut by 6 bases and J by 4 bases, with 18 bases left in between. Profiling relied on immunoSEQ multiplex PCR, and the TCRdb table lists in-frame clones only, not all of them. There are hundreds of thousands of clones in the sample; 82% occur only once, and around 11% lies in the top ten. The V call is TRBV2, the J call TRBJ2-2, with TRBD1 as a possible D gene (6 bases). The origin of this receptor is a woman in her sixties or seventies with active or convalescent COVID-19. The sample was peripheral blood. The CDR3 here is CASSPHFGQLTGELFF. The CDR3 nucleotides read TGTGCCAGCAGCCCCCACTTCGGACAGCTCACCGGGGAGCTGTTTTTT.